This T cell receptor beta chain was observed in a study of identifying expanded T cells in peripheral blood. Study-wide findings and caveats: Technical replicates showed approximately 1.2 changed clones; approximately 2 weeks about 16; four weeks 19. Clone count variance between roughly 2-week samples rose with total template count.

The germline gives CDR1 SGHRS, CDR2 YFSETQ. Trimming pared 4 bases from V and 7 bases from J, leaving 17 bases between. The CDR3 runs to 14 residues. Method: immunoSEQ multiplex PCR; TCRdb's copy keeps in-frame clones and lacks some. The sample holds 100,000 to 110,000 clones, over 80% seen once. During the collection period, no donor immune events like infections were recorded. A note on this clone: Its antigen remains unidentified. Within the sample, other DNA sequences also encode this same CDR3.

The sample was blood. The receptor was derived from a person aged 18 to 75 in good health. The chain uses TRBV5-1 and TRBJ1-2; D is ambiguous. The CDR3 sequence: CASSLVSLKGGYTF. In nucleotides, the CDR3 is TGCGCCAGCAGCCTGGTCTCCCTAAAAGGTGGCTACACCTTC.